This is a list of T cell receptor beta chains from one sample in a study of T cell responses to AZD1222 COVID-19 vaccine. The protocol was immunoSEQ multiplex PCR, while the TCRdb copy is restricted to in-frame clones and leaves out a portion. The sample carries 110,000 to 150,000 clones, 92% recorded once. The input for sequencing was peripheral blood, taken 28 days after the second AZD1222 dose. The receptors come from an adult who received the AZD1222 COVID-19 vaccine. Both conserved end residues are part of each CDR3. The D gene is left open where the match is weak. The size of a clone is reported for some rows only, either as once, few or many, or as a class for expanded clones.

j_call: TRBJ2-1
v_call: TRBV28
d_call: NA
clone_size: NA
cdr3_nt: TGTGCCAGCAGTCCGACGATGAGTGTGGACTCCTACAATGAGCAGTTCTTC
cdr3_aa: CASSPTMSVDSYNEQFF

j_call: TRBJ2-1
v_call: TRBV6-4
d_call: NA
clone_size: NA
cdr3_nt: TGTGCCAGCAGTGACAGCTACAATGAGCAGTTCTTC
cdr3_aa: CASSDSYNEQFF

j_call: TRBJ2-3
v_call: TRBV9
d_call: NA
clone_size: NA
cdr3_nt: TGTGCCAGCAGTGCAGGGGTTTCGGGCACAGATACGCAGTATTTT
cdr3_aa: CASSAGVSGTDTQYF

j_call: TRBJ1-1
v_call: TRBV7-9
d_call: NA
clone_size: NA
cdr3_nt: TGTGCCAGCAGCTTCGCGATGGGGACTGAAGCTTTCTTT
cdr3_aa: CASSFAMGTEAFF

j_call: TRBJ2-7
v_call: TRBV12-3/TRBV12-4
d_call: NA
clone_size: NA
cdr3_nt: TGTGCCAGCAGTCTCGGGGCTTACGAGCAGTACTTC
cdr3_aa: CASSLGAYEQYF

j_call: TRBJ2-1
v_call: TRBV5-1
d_call: TRBD2
clone_size: NA
cdr3_nt: TGCGCCAGCTCTCCGTGGACTAGCGACAATGAGCAGTTCTTC
cdr3_aa: CASSPWTSDNEQFF

j_call: TRBJ1-6
v_call: TRBV6-5
d_call: NA
clone_size: NA
cdr3_nt: TGTGCCAGCAGTCCCAACATGGCGGCCTCTCTCCTCCACTTT
cdr3_aa: CASSPNMAASLLHF

j_call: TRBJ2-1
v_call: TRBV28
d_call: TRBD2
clone_size: NA
cdr3_nt: TGTGCCAGCAGTTTCCTAGCGGGAGGGAATGAGCAGTTCTTC
cdr3_aa: CASSFLAGGNEQFF

j_call: TRBJ2-7
v_call: TRBV27
d_call: TRBD2
clone_size: NA
cdr3_nt: TGTGCCAGCAAGACTAGCGGGATATCCTACGAGCAGTACTTC
cdr3_aa: CASKTSGISYEQYF

j_call: TRBJ2-2
v_call: TRBV5-4
d_call: TRBD2
clone_size: NA
cdr3_nt: TGTGCCAGCAGCCCGGGCGGACTAGCGGGAGGAAGGAACGGGGAGCTGTTTTTT
cdr3_aa: CASSPGGLAGGRNGELFF

j_call: TRBJ1-1
v_call: TRBV12-3/TRBV12-4
d_call: NA
clone_size: NA
cdr3_nt: TGTGCCAGCTCCCGGAACACTGAAGCTTTCTTT
cdr3_aa: CASSRNTEAFF

j_call: TRBJ2-7
v_call: TRBV5-1
d_call: NA
clone_size: few
cdr3_nt: TGCGCCAGCAGCCCCGGTGGGGGGGCCTCCTACGAGCAGTACTTC
cdr3_aa: CASSPGGGASYEQYF

j_call: TRBJ1-2
v_call: TRBV4-1
d_call: NA
clone_size: few
cdr3_nt: TGCGCCAGCAGCCCTCCCCTTGGGCAGGGGAAAAATGGCTACACCTTC
cdr3_aa: CASSPPLGQGKNGYTF

j_call: TRBJ2-1
v_call: TRBV6-5
d_call: NA
clone_size: NA
cdr3_nt: TGTGCCAGCAGTTACTCGGGGACTAGGGGGCACAATGAGCAGTTCTTC
cdr3_aa: CASSYSGTRGHNEQFF

j_call: TRBJ2-1
v_call: TRBV2
d_call: TRBD2
clone_size: NA
cdr3_nt: TGTGCCAGCAGGGGGACTAGCGTAACCTACAATGAGCAGTTCTTC
cdr3_aa: CASRGTSVTYNEQFF

j_call: TRBJ2-7
v_call: TRBV9
d_call: NA
clone_size: NA
cdr3_nt: TGTGCCAGCAGCGGACATAGCTCCTACGAGCAGTACTTC
cdr3_aa: CASSGHSSYEQYF

j_call: TRBJ1-5
v_call: TRBV6-1
d_call: NA
clone_size: NA
cdr3_nt: TGTGCCAGCAGTGAAGTCGGCAGTAGCAATCAGCCCCAGCATTTT
cdr3_aa: CASSEVGSSNQPQHF

j_call: TRBJ2-4
v_call: TRBV5-1
d_call: NA
clone_size: NA
cdr3_nt: TGCGCCAGCAGCTTGAGTACGGCGGAAGTAGCCAAAAACATTCAGTACTTC
cdr3_aa: CASSLSTAEVAKNIQYF

j_call: TRBJ1-1
v_call: TRBV5-1
d_call: NA
clone_size: NA
cdr3_nt: TGCGCCAGCAGCTTGTTCAGTACGAACACTGAAGCTTTCTTT
cdr3_aa: CASSLFSTNTEAFF

j_call: TRBJ1-1
v_call: TRBV3-1/TRBV3-2
d_call: NA
clone_size: NA
cdr3_nt: TGTGCCAGCAGCCAAGGAAGTCTCGTAGCTTTCTTT
cdr3_aa: CASSQGSLVAFF

j_call: TRBJ2-2
v_call: TRBV29-1
d_call: TRBD1
clone_size: NA
cdr3_nt: TGCAGCGTCGTACCGGGACAGGGAAACACCGGGGAGCTGTTTTTT
cdr3_aa: CSVVPGQGNTGELFF

j_call: TRBJ2-7
v_call: TRBV10-3
d_call: NA
clone_size: NA
cdr3_nt: TGTGCCATCAGTGATGCGTACGAGCAGTACTTC
cdr3_aa: CAISDAYEQYF

j_call: TRBJ1-5
v_call: TRBV2
d_call: TRBD1
clone_size: NA
cdr3_nt: TGTGCCAGTTCAGGGGGCTGGAGCAATCAGCCCCAGCATTTT
cdr3_aa: CASSGGWSNQPQHF

j_call: TRBJ1-2
v_call: TRBV27
d_call: TRBD1
clone_size: NA
cdr3_nt: TGTGCCAGCAGTTCACGACCGGACAGGATCTATGGCTACACCTTC
cdr3_aa: CASSSRPDRIYGYTF